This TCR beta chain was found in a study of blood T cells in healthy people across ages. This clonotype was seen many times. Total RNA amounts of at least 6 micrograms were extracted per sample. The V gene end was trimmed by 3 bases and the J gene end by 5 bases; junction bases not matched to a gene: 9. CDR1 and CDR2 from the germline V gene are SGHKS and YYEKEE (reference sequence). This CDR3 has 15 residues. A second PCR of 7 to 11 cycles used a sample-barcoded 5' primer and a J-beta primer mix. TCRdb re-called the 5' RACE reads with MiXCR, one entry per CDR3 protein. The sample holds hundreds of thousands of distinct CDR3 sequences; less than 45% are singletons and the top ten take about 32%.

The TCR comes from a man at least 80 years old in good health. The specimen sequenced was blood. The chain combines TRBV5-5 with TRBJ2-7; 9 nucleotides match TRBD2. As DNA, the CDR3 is TGTGCCAGCAGCTCGCATGCCGGGACTAGCAACGAGCAGTACTTC. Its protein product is CASSSHAGTSNEQYF.